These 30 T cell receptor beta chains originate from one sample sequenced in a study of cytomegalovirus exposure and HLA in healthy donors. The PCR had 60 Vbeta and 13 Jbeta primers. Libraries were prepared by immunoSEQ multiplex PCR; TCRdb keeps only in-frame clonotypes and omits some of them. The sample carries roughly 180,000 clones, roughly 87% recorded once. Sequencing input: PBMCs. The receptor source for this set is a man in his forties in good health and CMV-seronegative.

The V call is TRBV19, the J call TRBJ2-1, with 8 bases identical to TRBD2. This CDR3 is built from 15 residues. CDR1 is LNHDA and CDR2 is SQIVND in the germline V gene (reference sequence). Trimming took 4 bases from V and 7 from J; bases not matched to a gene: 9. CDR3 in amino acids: CASSTKREFTNEQFF. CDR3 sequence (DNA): TGTGCCAGTAGTACGAAGCGGGAGTTCACAAATGAGCAGTTCTTC.

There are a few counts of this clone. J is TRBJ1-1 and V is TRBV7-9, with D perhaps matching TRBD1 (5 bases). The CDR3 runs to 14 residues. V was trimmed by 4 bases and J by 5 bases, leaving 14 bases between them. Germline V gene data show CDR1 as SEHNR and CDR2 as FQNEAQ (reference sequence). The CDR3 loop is CASSWTGGGTEAFF. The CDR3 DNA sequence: TGTGCCAGCAGCTGGACGGGGGGAGGAACTGAAGCTTTCTTT.

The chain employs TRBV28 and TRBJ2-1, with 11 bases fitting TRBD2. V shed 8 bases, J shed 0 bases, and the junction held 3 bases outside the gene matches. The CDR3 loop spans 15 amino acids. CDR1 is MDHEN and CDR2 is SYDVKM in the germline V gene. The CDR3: CASFTSGSSYNEQFF. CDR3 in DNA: TGTGCCAGCTTCACTAGCGGGAGCTCCTACAATGAGCAGTTCTTC.

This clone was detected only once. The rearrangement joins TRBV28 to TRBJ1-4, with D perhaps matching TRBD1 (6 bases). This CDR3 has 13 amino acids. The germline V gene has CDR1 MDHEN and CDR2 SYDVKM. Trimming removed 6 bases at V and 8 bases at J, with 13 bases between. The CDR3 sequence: CASRPGQWEKLFF. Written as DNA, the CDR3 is TGTGCCAGCAGGCCGGGACAATGGGAAAAACTGTTTTTT. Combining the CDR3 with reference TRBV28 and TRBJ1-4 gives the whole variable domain DVKVTQSSRYLVKRTGEKVFLECVQDMDHENMFWYRQDPGLGLRLIYFSYDVKMKEKGDIPEGYSVSREKKERFSLILESASTNQTSMYLCASRPGQWEKLFFGSGTQLSVL.

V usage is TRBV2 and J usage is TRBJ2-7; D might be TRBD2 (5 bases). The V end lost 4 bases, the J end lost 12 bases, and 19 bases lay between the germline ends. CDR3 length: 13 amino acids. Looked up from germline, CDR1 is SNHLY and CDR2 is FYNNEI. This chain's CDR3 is CASSGGALILRYF. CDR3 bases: TGTGCCAGCAGTGGGGGAGCTCTAATCCTCCGGTACTTC.

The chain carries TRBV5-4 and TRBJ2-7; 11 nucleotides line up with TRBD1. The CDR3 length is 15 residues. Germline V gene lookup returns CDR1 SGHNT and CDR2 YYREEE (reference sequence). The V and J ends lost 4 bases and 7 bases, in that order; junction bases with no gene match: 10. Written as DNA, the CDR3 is TGTGCCAGCAGCGCCTGGACAGGGGGCTTGTTGGAGCAGTACTTC. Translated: CASSAWTGGLLEQYF.

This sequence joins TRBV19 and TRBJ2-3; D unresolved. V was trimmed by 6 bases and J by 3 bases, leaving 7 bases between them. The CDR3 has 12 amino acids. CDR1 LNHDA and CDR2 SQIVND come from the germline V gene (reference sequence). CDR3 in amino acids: CASSTLTDTQYF. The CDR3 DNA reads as TGTGCCAGTAGCACTCTGACAGATACGCAGTATTTT. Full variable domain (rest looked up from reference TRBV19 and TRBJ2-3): DGGITQSPKYLFRKEGQNVTLSCEQNLNHDAMYWYRQDPGQGLRLIYYSQIVNDFQKGDIAEGYSVSREKKESFPLTVTSAQKNPTAFYLCASSTLTDTQYFGPGTRLTVL.

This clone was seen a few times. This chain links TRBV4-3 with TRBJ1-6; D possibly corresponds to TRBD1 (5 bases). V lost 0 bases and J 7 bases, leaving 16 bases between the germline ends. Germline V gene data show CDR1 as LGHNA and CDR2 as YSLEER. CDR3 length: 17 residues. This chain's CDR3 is CASSQDRGGSGNSPLHF. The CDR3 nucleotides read TGCGCCAGCAGCCAAGATCGCGGGGGGTCTGGGAATTCACCCCTCCACTTT.

The CDR3 sequence: CASSLGLAGEAQFF. The CDR3 DNA sequence: TGTGCCAGCAGCTTAGGTCTAGCGGGAGAGGCGCAGTTCTTC. This chain links TRBV7-2 with TRBJ2-1; TRBD2 matches 10 bases. CDR3 size: 14 residues. J lost 12 bases, V lost 1 base, and 6 bases had no gene match. The germline V gene encodes CDR1 SGHTA and CDR2 FQGNSA. The complete variable domain, with remaining parts taken from reference TRBV7-2 and TRBJ2-1, reads GAGVSQSPSNKVTEKGKDVELRCDPISGHTALYWYRQSLGQGLEFLIYFQGNSAPDKSGLPSDRFSAERTGGSVSTLTIQRTQQEDSAVYLCASSLGLAGEAQFFGPGTRLTVL.

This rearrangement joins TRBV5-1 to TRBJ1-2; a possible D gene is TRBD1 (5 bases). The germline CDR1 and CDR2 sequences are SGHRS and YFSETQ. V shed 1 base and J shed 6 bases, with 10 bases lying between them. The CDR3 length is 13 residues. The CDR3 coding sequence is TGCGCCAGCAGCTTGTGGCGGGACGATGGCTACACCTTC. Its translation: CASSLWRDDGYTF.

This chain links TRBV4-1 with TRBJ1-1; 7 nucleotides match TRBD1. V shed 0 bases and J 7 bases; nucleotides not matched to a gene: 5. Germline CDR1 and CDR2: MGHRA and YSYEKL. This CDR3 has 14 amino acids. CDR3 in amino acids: CASSQEGGSFEAFF. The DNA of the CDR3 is TGCGCCAGCAGCCAAGAAGGGGGCTCATTTGAAGCTTTCTTT.

CDR3 protein: CASSLSGELFF. As DNA, the CDR3 is TGTGCCAGCAGTTTGTCAGGGGAGCTGTTTTTT. The gene calls are TRBV28 and TRBJ2-2, with no clear D. The germline gives CDR1 MDHEN, CDR2 SYDVKM. Trimming left V 3 bases short and J 8 bases short, with 4 bases between. This CDR3 has 11 residues.

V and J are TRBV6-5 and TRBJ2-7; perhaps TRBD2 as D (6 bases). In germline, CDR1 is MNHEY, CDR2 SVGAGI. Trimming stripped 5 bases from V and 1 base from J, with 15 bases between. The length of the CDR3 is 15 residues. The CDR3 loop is CASSPDRGISYEQYF. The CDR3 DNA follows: TGTGCCAGCAGTCCGGACCGGGGGATATCCTACGAGCAGTACTTC.

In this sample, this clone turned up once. The CDR3 bases are TGTGCCAGCAGTTTAGGGTATGGACTAAGCTCCTACAATGAGCAGTTCTTC. Amino acids: CASSLGYGLSSYNEQFF. This chain joins TRBV27 and TRBJ2-1, with D perhaps matching TRBD2 (6 bases). The V and J ends lost 2 bases and 0 bases respectively, with 14 bases between them. This CDR3 is 17 amino acids long. Germline V gene lookup returns CDR1 MNHEY and CDR2 SMNVEV (reference sequence).

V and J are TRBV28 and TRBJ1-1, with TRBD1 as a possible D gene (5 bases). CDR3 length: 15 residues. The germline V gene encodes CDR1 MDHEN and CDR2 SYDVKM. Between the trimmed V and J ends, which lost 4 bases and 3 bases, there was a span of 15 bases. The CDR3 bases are TGTGCCAGCAGTTCCATTCATCTCAGGGACACTGAAGCTTTCTTT. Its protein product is CASSSIHLRDTEAFF.

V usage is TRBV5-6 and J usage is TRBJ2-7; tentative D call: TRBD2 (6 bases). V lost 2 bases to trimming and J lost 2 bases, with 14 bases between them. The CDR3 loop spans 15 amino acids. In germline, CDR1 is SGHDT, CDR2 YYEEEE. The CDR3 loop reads CASSFRGSPTYEQYF. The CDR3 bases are TGTGCCAGCAGCTTTCGGGGGAGCCCCACCTACGAGCAGTACTTC.

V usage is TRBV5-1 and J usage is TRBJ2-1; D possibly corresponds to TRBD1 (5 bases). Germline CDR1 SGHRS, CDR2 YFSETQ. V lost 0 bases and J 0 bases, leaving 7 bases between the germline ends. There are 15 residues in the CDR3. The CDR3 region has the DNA TGCGCCAGCAGCTTGGGCAGGGACTCCTACAATGAGCAGTTCTTC. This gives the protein CASSLGRDSYNEQFF.

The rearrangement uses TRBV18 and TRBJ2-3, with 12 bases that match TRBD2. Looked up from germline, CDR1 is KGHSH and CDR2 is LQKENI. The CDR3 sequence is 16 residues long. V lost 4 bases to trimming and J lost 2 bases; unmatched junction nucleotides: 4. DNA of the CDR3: TGTGCCAGCTCACGACTAGCGGGGGCCTTCACAGATACGCAGTATTTT. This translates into CASSRLAGAFTDTQYF.

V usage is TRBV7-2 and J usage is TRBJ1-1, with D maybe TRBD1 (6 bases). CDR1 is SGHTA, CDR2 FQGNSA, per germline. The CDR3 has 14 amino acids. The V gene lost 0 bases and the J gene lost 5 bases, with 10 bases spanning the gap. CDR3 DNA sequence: TGTGCCAGCAGCTTAGCAGGGGGGGGGACTGAAGCTTTCTTT. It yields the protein CASSLAGGGTEAFF.

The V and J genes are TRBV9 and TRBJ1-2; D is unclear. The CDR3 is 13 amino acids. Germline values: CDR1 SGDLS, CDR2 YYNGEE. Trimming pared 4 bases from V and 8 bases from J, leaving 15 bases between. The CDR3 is CASSSGSRSGYTF. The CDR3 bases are TGTGCCAGCAGCTCCGGGTCCCGCTCAGGCTACACCTTC.

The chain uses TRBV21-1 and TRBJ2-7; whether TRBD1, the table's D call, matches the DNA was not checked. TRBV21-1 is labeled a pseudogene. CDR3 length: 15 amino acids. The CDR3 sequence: CASSKIPGLDIGQYF. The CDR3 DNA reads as TGTGCCAGCAGCAAAATTCCGGGTTTGGACATAGGGCAGTACTTC.

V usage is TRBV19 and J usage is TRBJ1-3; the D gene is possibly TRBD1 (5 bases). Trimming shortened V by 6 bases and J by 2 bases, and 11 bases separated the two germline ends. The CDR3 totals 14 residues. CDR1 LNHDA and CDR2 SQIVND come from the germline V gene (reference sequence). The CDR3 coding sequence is TGTGCCAGTAGCAGGGAAGGAACTGGAAACACCATATATTTT. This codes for CASSREGTGNTIYF. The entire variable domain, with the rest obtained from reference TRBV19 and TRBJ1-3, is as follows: DGGITQSPKYLFRKEGQNVTLSCEQNLNHDAMYWYRQDPGQGLRLIYYSQIVNDFQKGDIAEGYSVSREKKESFPLTVTSAQKNPTAFYLCASSREGTGNTIYFGEGSWLTVV.

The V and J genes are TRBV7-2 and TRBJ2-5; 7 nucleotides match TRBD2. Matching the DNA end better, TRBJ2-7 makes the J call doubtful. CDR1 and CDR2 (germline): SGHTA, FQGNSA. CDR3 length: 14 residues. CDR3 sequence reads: CASSLGGLVGEQYF. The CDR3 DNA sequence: TGTGCCAGCAGCTTAGGAGGACTAGTCGGCGAGCAGTACTTC.

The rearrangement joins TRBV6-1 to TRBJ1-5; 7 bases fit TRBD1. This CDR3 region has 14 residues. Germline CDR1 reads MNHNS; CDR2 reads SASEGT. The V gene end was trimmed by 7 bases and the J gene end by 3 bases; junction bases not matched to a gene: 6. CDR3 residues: CASTLGQSNQPQHF. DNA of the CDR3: TGTGCCAGCACCTTGGGACAGTCCAATCAGCCCCAGCATTTT.

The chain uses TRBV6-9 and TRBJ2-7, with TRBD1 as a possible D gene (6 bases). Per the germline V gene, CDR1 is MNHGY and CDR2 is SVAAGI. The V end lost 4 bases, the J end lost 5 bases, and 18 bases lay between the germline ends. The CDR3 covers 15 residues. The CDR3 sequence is CASSFKRTGTHEQYF. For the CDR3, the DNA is TGTGCCAGCAGTTTTAAACGCACAGGGACCCACGAGCAGTACTTC.

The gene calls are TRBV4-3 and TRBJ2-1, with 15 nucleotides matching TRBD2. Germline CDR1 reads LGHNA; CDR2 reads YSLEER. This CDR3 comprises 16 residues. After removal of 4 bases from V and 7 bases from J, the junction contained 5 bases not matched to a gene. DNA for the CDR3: TGCGCCAGCAGCCCTCGGACTAGCGGGGGGGCAAATGAGCAGTTCTTC. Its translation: CASSPRTSGGANEQFF.

CDR3 nucleotide sequence: TGTGCCAGCAGCTCTGGACAGGGCCCTGGCTACACCTTC. It is translated as CASSSGQGPGYTF. This sequence joins TRBV7-2 and TRBJ1-2, with 8 bases identical to TRBD1. CDR1 and CDR2 (germline): SGHTA, FQGNSA. Trimming at V came to 4 bases and at J to 7 bases, leaving 5 bases not matched to a gene. The CDR3 totals 13 residues.

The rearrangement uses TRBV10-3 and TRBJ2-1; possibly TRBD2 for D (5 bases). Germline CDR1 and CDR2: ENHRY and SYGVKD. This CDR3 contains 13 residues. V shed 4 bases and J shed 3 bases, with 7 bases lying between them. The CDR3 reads CAISGRGYNEQFF. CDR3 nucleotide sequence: TGTGCCATCAGTGGCCGGGGCTACAATGAGCAGTTCTTC.

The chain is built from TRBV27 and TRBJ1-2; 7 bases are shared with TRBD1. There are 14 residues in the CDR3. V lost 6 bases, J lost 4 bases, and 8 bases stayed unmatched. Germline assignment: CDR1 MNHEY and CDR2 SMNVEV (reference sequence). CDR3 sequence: CASSVRGTAYGYTF. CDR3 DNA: TGTGCCAGCAGCGTCCGGGGGACAGCCTATGGCTACACCTTC.

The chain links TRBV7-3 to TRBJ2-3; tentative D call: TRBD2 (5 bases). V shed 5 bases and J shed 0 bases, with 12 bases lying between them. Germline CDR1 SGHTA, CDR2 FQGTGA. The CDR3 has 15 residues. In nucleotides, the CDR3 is TGTGCCAGCAGCCGAGGGCGAACTAGCACAGATACGCAGTATTTT. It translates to CASSRGRTSTDTQYF.